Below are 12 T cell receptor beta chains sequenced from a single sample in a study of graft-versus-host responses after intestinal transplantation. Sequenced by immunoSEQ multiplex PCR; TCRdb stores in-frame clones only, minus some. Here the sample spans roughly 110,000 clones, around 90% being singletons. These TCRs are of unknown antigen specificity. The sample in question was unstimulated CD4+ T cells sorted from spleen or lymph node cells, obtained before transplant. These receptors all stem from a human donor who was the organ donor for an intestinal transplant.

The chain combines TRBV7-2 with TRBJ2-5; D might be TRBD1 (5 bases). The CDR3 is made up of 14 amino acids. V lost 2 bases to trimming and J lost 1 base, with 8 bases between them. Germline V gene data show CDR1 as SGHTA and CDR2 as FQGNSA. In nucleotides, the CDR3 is TGTGCCAGCAGCTTACAGGGTTCCCAAGAGACCCAGTACTTC. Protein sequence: CASSLQGSQETQYF. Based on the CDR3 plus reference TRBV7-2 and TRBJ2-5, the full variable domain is GAGVSQSPSNKVTEKGKDVELRCDPISGHTALYWYRQSLGQGLEFLIYFQGNSAPDKSGLPSDRFSAERTGGSVSTLTIQRTQQEDSAVYLCASSLQGSQETQYFGPGTRLLVL.

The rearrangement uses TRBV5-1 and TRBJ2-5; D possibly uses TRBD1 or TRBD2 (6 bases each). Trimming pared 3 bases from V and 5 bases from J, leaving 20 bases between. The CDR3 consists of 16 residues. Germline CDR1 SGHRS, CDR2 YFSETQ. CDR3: CASSWGPMGGPETQYF. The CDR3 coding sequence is TGCGCCAGCAGCTGGGGACCGATGGGGGGCCCGGAGACCCAGTACTTC.

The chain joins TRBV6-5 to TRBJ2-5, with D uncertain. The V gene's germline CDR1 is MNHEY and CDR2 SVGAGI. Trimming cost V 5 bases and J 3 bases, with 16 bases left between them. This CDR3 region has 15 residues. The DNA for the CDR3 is TGTGCCAGCAGTAACCGCCGCCAGAGCGAAGAGACCCAGTACTTC. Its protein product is CASSNRRQSEETQYF.

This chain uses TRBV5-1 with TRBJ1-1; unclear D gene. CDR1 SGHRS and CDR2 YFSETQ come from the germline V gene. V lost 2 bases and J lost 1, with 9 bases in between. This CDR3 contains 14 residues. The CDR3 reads CASSFFDSNTEAFF. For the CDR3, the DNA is TGCGCCAGCAGCTTTTTTGATTCGAACACTGAAGCTTTCTTT.

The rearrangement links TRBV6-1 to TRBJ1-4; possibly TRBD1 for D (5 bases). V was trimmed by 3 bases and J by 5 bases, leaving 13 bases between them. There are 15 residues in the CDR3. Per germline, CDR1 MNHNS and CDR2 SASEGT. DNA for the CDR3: TGTGCCAGCAGTGATCTCAGGGCCATCAATGAAAAACTGTTTTTT. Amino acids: CASSDLRAINEKLFF.

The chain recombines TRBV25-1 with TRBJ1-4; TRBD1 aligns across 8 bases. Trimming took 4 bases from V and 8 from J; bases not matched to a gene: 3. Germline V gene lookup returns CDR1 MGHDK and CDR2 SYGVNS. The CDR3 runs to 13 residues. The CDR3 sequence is CASSGDRWEKLFF. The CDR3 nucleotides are TGTGCCAGCAGTGGGGACAGGTGGGAAAAACTGTTTTTT.

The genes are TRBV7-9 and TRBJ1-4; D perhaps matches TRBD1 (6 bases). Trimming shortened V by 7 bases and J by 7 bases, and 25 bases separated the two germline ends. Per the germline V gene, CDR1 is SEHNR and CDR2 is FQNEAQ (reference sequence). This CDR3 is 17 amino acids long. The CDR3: CASTQAGTSPSGEKLFF. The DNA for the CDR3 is TGTGCCAGCACACAAGCCGGGACATCCCCGTCGGGTGAAAAACTGTTTTTT.

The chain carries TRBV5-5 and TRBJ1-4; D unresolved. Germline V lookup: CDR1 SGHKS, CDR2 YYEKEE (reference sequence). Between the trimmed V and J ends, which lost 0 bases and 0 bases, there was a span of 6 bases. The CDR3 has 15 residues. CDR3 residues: CASSLVGATNEKLFF. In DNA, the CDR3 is TGTGCCAGCAGCTTGGTGGGAGCAACTAATGAAAAACTGTTTTTT.

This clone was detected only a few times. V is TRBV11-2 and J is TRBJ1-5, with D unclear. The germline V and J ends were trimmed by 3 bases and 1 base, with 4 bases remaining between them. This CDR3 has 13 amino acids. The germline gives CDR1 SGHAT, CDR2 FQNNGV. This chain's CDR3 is CASSLDSNQPQHF. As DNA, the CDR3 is TGTGCCAGCAGCTTGGACAGCAATCAGCCCCAGCATTTT.

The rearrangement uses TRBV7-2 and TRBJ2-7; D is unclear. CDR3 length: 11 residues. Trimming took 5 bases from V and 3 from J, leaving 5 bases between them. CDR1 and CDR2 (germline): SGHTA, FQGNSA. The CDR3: CASSRYYEQYF. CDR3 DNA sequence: TGTGCCAGCAGCAGATACTACGAGCAGTACTTC.

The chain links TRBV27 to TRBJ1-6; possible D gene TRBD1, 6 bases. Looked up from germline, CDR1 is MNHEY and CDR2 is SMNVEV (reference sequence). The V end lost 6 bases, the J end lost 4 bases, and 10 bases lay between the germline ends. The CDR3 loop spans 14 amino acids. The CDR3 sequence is CASRATGYNSPLHF. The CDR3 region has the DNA TGTGCCAGCAGGGCGACAGGTTATAATTCACCCCTCCACTTT.

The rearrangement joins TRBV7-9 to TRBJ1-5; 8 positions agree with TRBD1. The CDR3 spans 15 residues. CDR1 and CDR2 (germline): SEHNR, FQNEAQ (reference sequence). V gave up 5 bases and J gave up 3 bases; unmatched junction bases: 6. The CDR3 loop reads CASSPGTGSNQPQHF. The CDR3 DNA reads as TGTGCCAGCAGCCCTGGGACAGGTTCCAATCAGCCCCAGCATTTT.